Listed below are T cell receptor beta chains from one sample, sequenced in a study of blood T cell repertoires in COVID-19. The method was immunoSEQ multiplex PCR; TCRdb's version includes in-frame clones alone and lacks a portion of them. Altogether about 42,000 clones are present, 80% to 90% being singletons, with the ten largest covering more than 5%. The sequenced sample was peripheral blood. Source of these receptors: a human donor in a cohort sampled during active COVID-19. Each CDR3 is given with its conserved first and last residue. A D gene is named only where the DNA matches it firmly. The size of a clone is reported for some rows only, either as once, few or many, or as a class for expanded clones.

d_call	v_call	clone_size	j_call	cdr3_aa	cdr3_nt
NA	TRBV7-2	NA	TRBJ2-2	CASSLSTGELFF	TGTGCCAGCAGCTTATCTACCGGGGAGCTGTTTTTT
TRBD1	TRBV19	NA	TRBJ1-1	CASRLTGAATEAFF	TGTGCCAGTAGGCTAACAGGGGCGGCCACTGAAGCTTTCTTT
NA	TRBV6-2/TRBV6-3	NA	TRBJ1-5	CASSPQSNQPQHF	TGTGCCAGCAGCCCCCAGAGCAATCAGCCCCAGCATTTT
NA	TRBV6-5	once	TRBJ2-7	CASSYVSQHGYEQYF	TGTGCCAGCAGTTACGTCAGCCAACACGGGTACGAGCAGTACTTC
NA	TRBV3-1/TRBV3-2	NA	TRBJ2-1	CASSLGGSVNEQFF	TGTGCCAGCAGCCTAGGAGGATCCGTTAATGAGCAGTTCTTC
NA	TRBV3-1/TRBV3-2	NA	TRBJ2-5	CASSQGGRHRGTKQTQYF	TGTGCCAGCAGCCAAGGCGGGAGACACCGGGGGACAAAACAGACCCAGTACTTC
TRBD1	TRBV13	NA	TRBJ2-5	CASSLRDREETQYF	TGTGCCAGCAGCTTAAGGGACAGGGAAGAGACCCAGTACTTC
TRBD1	TRBV10-1	NA	TRBJ1-4	CASSEGTVNEKLFF	TGCGCCAGCAGTGAAGGGACAGTTAATGAAAAACTGTTTTTT
NA	TRBV7-6	NA	TRBJ1-1	CASSWGGGTEAFF	TGTGCCAGCAGCTGGGGGGGTGGTACTGAAGCTTTCTTT
TRBD2	TRBV2	NA	TRBJ2-2	CASSELAGPTGELFF	TGTGCCAGCAGTGAATTAGCGGGCCCCACCGGGGAGCTGTTTTTT
NA	TRBV20-1	NA	TRBJ2-3	CSAYHTDTQYF	TGCAGTGCCTACCACACAGATACGCAGTATTTT
NA	TRBV7-2	NA	TRBJ1-1	CASSLIPPVSEAFF	TGTGCCAGCAGCTTAATTCCCCCGGTGTCTGAAGCTTTCTTT
TRBD1	TRBV2	NA	TRBJ2-3	CASSNNPGQGTQYF	TGTGCCAGCAGTAACAACCCGGGACAGGGTACGCAGTATTTT
NA	TRBV7-2	NA	TRBJ1-1	CASSLDWGWGRGTEAFF	TGTGCCAGCAGCTTAGATTGGGGCTGGGGGCGAGGGACTGAAGCTTTCTTT
NA	TRBV6-2/TRBV6-3	once	TRBJ1-2	CASSYSFVAATNYGYTF	TGTGCCAGCAGTTACTCGTTTGTGGCGGCCACTAACTATGGCTACACCTTC
NA	TRBV5-1	NA	TRBJ2-5	CASSLEWGVETQYF	TGCGCCAGCAGCTTGGAGTGGGGGGTCGAGACCCAGTACTTC
TRBD2	TRBV4-3	NA	TRBJ2-3	CASSPGPSGGVTDTQYF	TGCGCCAGCAGCCCCGGGCCCAGCGGGGGGGTCACAGATACGCAGTATTTT
NA	TRBV9	NA	TRBJ2-1	CASSASGEQFF	TGTGCCAGCAGCGCCTCGGGTGAGCAGTTCTTC
TRBD1	TRBV18	NA	TRBJ1-6	CASSPEGQGSPLHF	TGTGCCAGCTCACCGGAGGGACAGGGATCACCCCTCCACTTT
NA	TRBV11-3	NA	TRBJ2-1	CASSLRGSYNEQFF	TGTGCCAGCAGCTTACGAGGCTCCTACAATGAGCAGTTCTTC
NA	TRBV6-5	NA	TRBJ1-2	CAPLGGGNYGYTF	TGTGCCCCGTTGGGGGGGGGTAACTATGGCTACACCTTC
NA	TRBV7-8	NA	TRBJ1-5	CASSLGAGSGPQHF	TGTGCCAGCAGCTTAGGTGCGGGTAGTGGGCCCCAGCATTTT
TRBD1	TRBV5-5	NA	TRBJ1-4	CASSLTTGGGEKLFF	TGTGCCAGCAGCTTGACGACAGGGGGCGGCGAAAAACTGTTTTTT
NA	TRBV7-9	NA	TRBJ2-7	CASSTGRDRQYF	TGTGCCAGCAGCACCGGACGGGATAGACAGTACTTC
NA	TRBV18	few	TRBJ1-4	CASSPPSLGGKVNEKLFF	TGTGCCAGCTCACCACCGTCCCTGGGAGGGAAGGTTAATGAAAAACTGTTTTTT
TRBD2	TRBV19	NA	TRBJ2-1	CASSKRTSGGSSYNEQFF	TGTGCCAGTAGTAAGAGGACTAGCGGGGGGAGCTCCTACAATGAGCAGTTCTTC